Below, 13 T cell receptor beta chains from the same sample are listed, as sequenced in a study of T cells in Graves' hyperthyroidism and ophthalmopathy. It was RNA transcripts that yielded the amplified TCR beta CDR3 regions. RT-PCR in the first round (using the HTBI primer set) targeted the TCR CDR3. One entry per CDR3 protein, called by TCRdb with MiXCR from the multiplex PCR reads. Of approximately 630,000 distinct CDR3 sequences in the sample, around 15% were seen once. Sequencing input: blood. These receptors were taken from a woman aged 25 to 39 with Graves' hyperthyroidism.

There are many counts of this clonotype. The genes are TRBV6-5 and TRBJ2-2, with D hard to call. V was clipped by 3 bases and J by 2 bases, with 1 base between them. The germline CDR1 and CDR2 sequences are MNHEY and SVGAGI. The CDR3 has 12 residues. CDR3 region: CASSYNTGELFF. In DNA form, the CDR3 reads TGTGCCAGCAGTTATAACACCGGGGAGCTGTTTTTT.

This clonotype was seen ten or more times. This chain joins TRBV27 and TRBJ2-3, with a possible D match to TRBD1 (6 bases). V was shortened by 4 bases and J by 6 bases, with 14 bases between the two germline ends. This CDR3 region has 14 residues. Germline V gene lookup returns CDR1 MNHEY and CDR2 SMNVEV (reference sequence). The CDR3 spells CASSSEQGDDTQYF. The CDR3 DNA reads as TGTGCCAGCAGTTCCGAACAGGGAGATGATACGCAGTATTTT.

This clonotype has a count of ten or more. The chain's CDR3 is CASSWGRIRYEQYF. DNA of the CDR3: TGTGCCAGCTCGTGGGGACGGATAAGGTACGAGCAGTACTTC. The chain couples TRBV18 to TRBJ2-7, with D tentatively TRBD1 or TRBD2 (5 bases each). The V and J ends lost 6 bases and 4 bases respectively, with 16 bases between them. Germline V gene data show CDR1 as KGHSH and CDR2 as LQKENI. The CDR3 has 14 amino acids.

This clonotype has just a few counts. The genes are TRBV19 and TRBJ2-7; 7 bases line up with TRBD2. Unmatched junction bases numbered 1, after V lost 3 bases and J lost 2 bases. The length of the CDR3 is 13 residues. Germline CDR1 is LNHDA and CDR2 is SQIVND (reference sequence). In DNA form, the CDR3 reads TGTGCCAGTAGTATTGGACTAGCCTACGAGCAGTACTTC. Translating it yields CASSIGLAYEQYF.

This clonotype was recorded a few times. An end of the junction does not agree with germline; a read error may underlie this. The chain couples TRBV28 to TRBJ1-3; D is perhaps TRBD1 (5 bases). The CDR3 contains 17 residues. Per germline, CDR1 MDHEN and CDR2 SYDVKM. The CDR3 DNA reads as TGTGCCAGCAGTTCACTACGGGACGCCGACTCTGGAAACACCACATATTTT. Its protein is CASSSLRDADSGNTTYF. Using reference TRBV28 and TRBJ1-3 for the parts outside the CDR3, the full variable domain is DVKVTQSSRYLVKRTGEKVFLECVQDMDHENMFWYRQDPGLGLRLIYFSYDVKMKEKGDIPEGYSVSREKKERFSLILESASTNQTSMYLCASSSLRDADSGNTTYFGEGSWLTVV.

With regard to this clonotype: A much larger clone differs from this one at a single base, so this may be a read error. CDR3 sequence (DNA): TGTGCCAGCAGTCCCACTGGACGACCGTCTGCGGCCAACGTCCTGACTTTC. Translation gives CASSPTGRPSAANVLTF. The gene calls are TRBV28 and TRBJ2-6; D remains unclear. Germline CDR1 MDHEN, CDR2 SYDVKM. The CDR3 spans 17 residues.

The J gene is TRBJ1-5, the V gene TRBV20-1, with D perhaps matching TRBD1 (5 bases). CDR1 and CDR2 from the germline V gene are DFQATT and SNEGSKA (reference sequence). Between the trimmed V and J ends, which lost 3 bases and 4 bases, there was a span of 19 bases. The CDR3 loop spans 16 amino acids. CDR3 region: CSASPPGLTQNQPQHF. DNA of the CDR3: TGCAGTGCTAGTCCCCCGGGACTGACTCAAAATCAGCCCCAGCATTTT.

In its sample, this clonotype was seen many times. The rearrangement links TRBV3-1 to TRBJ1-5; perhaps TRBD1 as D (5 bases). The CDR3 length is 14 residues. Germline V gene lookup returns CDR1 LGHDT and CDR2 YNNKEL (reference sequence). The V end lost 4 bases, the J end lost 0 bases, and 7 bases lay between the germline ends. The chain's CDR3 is CASSRTFSNQPQHF. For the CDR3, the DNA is TGTGCCAGCAGCCGGACATTTAGCAATCAGCCCCAGCATTTT.

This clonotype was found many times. Written as DNA, the CDR3 is TGTGCCATCAGTGGGGTCGGGGACGAGCAGTACTTC. Translation: CAISGVGDEQYF. V and J are TRBV10-3 and TRBJ2-7, with D perhaps TRBD2 (5 bases). The V end lost 4 bases, the J end lost 5 bases, and 9 bases lay between the germline ends. Per the germline V gene, CDR1 is ENHRY and CDR2 is SYGVKD. CDR3 length equals 12 residues.

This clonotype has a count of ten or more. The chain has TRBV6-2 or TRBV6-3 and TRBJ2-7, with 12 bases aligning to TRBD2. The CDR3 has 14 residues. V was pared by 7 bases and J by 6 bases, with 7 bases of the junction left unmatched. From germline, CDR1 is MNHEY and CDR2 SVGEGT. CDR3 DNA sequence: TGTGCCAGCACCGGACTAGCGGGAAAGTCCGAGCAGTACTTC. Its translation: CASTGLAGKSEQYF.

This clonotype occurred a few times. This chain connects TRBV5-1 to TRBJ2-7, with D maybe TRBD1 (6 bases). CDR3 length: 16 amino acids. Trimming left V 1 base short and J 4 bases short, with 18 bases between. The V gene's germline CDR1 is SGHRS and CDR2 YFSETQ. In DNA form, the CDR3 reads TGCGCCAGCAGCTTGAGTGCAGGGGCTACCACATACGAGCAGTACTTC. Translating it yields CASSLSAGATTYEQYF.

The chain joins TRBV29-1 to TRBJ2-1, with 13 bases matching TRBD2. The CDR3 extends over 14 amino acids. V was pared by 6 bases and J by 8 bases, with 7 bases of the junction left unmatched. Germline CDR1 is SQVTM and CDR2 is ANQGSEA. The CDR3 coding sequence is TGCAGCGTACTCGGACTAGCGGGAGTATATGAGCAGTTCTTC. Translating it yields CSVLGLAGVYEQFF.

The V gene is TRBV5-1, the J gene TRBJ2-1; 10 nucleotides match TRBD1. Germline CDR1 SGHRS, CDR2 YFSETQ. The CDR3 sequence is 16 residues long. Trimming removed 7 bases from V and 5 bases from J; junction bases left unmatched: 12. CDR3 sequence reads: CASSPRTGTGDNEQFF. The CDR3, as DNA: TGCGCCAGCTCCCCTAGGACCGGGACAGGGGACAATGAGCAGTTCTTC.